Listed below are T cell receptor beta chains from one sample, sequenced in a study of blood T cell repertoires in COVID-19. Assay used: immunoSEQ multiplex PCR; TCRdb lists only in-frame clones, some missing. Counted here are more than 60,000 clones, around 80% occurring once; the ten biggest clones make up just under 6%. Sequenced material: peripheral blood. The receptors were gathered from a man in his sixties with active or convalescent COVID-19. CDR3s include the opening cysteine and the closing phenylalanine or tryptophan. The D gene is left open where the match is weak. The listing skips clone size in some rows; elsewhere it reads once, few, many or a size class.

clone_size | j_call | v_call | d_call | cdr3_nt | cdr3_aa
many | TRBJ1-2 | TRBV19 | TRBD1 | TGTGCCAGTAAATCAGGACAGGATTCGGGAGGCTACACCTTC | CASKSGQDSGGYTF
NA | TRBJ2-5 | TRBV5-1 | NA | TGCGCCAGCAGCTTCGGCGGGCTCCAAGAGACCCAGTACTTC | CASSFGGLQETQYF
NA | TRBJ1-6 | TRBV9 | NA | TGTGCCAGCAGCGTAGGGGGCGGGGGTAATTCACCCCTCCACTTT | CASSVGGGGNSPLHF
once | TRBJ2-1 | TRBV19 | TRBD1 | TGTGCCAGTAGTCTTGACAGGGGTTCCCACAATGAGCAGTTCTTC | CASSLDRGSHNEQFF
NA | TRBJ2-7 | TRBV23-1 | TRBD1 | TGCGCCAGCAGTCACCCGGGACAGTTGGTAGCGCGAGAGCAGTACTTC | CASSHPGQLVAREQYF
NA | TRBJ2-3 | TRBV7-9 | TRBD2 | TGTGCCAGCAGCTTAGCTAGCGGGGGGGCCGATACGCAGTATTTT | CASSLASGGADTQYF
NA | TRBJ1-4 | TRBV4-1 | TRBD1 | TGCGCCAGCAGCCAAGGACAGGGGACTGAAAAACTGTTTTTT | CASSQGQGTEKLFF
NA | TRBJ2-1 | TRBV5-8 | NA | TGTGCCAGCAGCTCAGAGGGCATATCCTACAATGAGCAGTTCTTC | CASSSEGISYNEQFF
once | TRBJ2-5 | TRBV27 | TRBD2 | TGTGCCAGCAGTTTAGGGGGAGGGGAGGAGACCCAGTACTTC | CASSLGGGEETQYF
once | TRBJ2-3 | TRBV11-2 | NA | TGTGCCAGCAGCTTAGGGGGGGGGCTAAGCACAGATACGCAGTATTTT | CASSLGGGLSTDTQYF
NA | TRBJ2-7 | TRBV30 | TRBD1 | TGTGCCTGGAGTGGCATAACAGGGGCCTACGAGCAGTACTTC | CAWSGITGAYEQYF
NA | TRBJ1-2 | TRBV7-9 | TRBD1 | TGTGCCAGCAGCTCGACAGGGGGCCTTAACTATGGCTACACCTTC | CASSSTGGLNYGYTF
NA | TRBJ1-2 | TRBV6-6 | NA | TGTGCCAGCAGTTACACGGGGGAGAGTCACTATGGCTACACCTTC | CASSYTGESHYGYTF
NA | TRBJ2-1 | TRBV4-3 | NA | TGCGCCAGCATGTCTCAGGGCCATGAGCAGTTCTTC | CASMSQGHEQFF
NA | TRBJ1-3 | TRBV19 | NA | TGTGCCAGTAGTACGAACAGGGTTGGAAACACCATATATTTT | CASSTNRVGNTIYF
NA | TRBJ1-2 | TRBV6-5 | TRBD1 | TGTGCCAGCAGTTACTTCGGACAGGGCATCTATGGCTACACCTTC | CASSYFGQGIYGYTF
NA | TRBJ2-3 | TRBV19 | NA | TGTGCCAGTAGTATAAGGGGGTTTGGCACAGATACGCAGTATTTT | CASSIRGFGTDTQYF
few | TRBJ1-5 | TRBV2 | TRBD1 | TGTGCCAGCAGATGGGACAGGGCTCAGCCCCAGCATTTT | CASRWDRAQPQHF
few | TRBJ2-5 | TRBV7-9 | TRBD2 | TGTGCCAGCAGCTTACCTTACCGACTAGCGGGGGCAGGAGAGACCCAGTACTTC | CASSLPYRLAGAGETQYF
NA | TRBJ2-1 | TRBV6-6 | TRBD2 | TGTGCCAGCAGTTCCGGGACTAGTCAGTTCTTC | CASSSGTSQFF